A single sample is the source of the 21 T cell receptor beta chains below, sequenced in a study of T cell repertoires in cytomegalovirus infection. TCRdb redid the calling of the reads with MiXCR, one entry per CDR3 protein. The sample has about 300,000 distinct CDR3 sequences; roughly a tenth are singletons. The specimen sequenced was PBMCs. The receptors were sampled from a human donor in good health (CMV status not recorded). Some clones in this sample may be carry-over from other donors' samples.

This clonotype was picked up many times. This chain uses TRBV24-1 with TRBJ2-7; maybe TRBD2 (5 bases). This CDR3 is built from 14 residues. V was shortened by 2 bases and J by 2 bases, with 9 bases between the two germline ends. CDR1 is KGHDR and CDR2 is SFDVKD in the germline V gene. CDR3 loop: CATSDSSGTYEQYF. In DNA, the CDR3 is TGTGCCACCAGTGATTCGAGCGGAACCTACGAGCAGTACTTC.

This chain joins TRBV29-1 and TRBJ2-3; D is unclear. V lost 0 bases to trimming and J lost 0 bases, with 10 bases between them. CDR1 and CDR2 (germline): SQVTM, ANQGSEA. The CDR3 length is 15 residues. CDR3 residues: CSVEDQQYSTDTQYF. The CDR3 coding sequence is TGCAGCGTTGAAGATCAACAGTATAGCACAGATACGCAGTATTTT.

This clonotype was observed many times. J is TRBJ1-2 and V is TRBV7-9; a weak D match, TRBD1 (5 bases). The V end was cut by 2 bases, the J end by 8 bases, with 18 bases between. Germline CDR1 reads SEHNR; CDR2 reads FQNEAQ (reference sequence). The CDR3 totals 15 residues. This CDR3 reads CASSLSLGGANGYTF. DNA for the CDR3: TGTGCCAGCAGCTTATCCCTCGGAGGGGCTAACGGCTACACCTTC.

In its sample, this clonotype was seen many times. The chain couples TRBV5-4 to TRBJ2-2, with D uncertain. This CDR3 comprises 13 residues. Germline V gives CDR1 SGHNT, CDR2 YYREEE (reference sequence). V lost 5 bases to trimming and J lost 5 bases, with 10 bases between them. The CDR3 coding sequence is TGTGCCAGCAGTGCTTCCCTGACCGGGGAGCTGTTTTTT. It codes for CASSASLTGELFF.

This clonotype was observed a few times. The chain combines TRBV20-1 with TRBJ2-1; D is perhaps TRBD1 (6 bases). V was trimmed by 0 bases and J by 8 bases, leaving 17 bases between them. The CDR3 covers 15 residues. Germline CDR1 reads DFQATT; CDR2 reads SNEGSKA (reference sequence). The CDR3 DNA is TGCAGTGCTAGAGATGGTCAGGGGAATTCCTATGAGCAGTTCTTC. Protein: CSARDGQGNSYEQFF.

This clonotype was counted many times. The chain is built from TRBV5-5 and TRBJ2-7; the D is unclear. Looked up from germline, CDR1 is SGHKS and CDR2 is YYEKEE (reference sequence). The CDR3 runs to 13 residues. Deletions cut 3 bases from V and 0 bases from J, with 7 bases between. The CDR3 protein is CASSYGTSYEQYF. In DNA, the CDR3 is TGTGCCAGCAGCTACGGAACCTCCTACGAGCAGTACTTC.

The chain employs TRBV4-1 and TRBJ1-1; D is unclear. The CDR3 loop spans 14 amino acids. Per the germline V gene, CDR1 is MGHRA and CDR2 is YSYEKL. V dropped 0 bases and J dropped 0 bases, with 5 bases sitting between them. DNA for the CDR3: TGCGCCAGCAGCCAAGATTCAGTGAACACTGAAGCTTTCTTT. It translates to CASSQDSVNTEAFF.

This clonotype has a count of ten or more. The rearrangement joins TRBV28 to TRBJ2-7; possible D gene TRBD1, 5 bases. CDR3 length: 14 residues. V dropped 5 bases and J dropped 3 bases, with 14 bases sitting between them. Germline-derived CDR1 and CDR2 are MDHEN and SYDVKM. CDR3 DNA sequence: TGTGCCAGCAGTCTAAACGGACACATCTACGAGCAGTACGTC. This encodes CASSLNGHIYEQYV.

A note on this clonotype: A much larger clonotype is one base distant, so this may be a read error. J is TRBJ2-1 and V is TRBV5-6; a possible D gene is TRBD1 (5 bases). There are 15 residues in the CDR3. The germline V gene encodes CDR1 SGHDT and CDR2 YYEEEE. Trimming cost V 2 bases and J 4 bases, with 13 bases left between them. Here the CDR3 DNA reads TGTGCCAGCAGCTTAGGGGTAGTGGAGTACAATGAGCAGTTCTTC. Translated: CASSLGVVEYNEQFF.

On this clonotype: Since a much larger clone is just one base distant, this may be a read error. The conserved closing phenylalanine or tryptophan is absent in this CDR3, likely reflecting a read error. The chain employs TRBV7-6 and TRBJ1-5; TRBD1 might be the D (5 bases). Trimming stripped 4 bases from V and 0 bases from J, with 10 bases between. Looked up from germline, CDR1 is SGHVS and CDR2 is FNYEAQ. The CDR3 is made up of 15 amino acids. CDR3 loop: CASSSRRGSNQPQHL. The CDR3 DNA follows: TGTGCCAGCAGCTCTCGAAGGGGTAGCAATCAGCCCCAGCATTTG.

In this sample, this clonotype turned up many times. CDR3 protein: CASSLRQAYTF. CDR3 nucleotide sequence: TGTGCCAGCAGTTTGAGACAGGCCTACACCTTC. This chain connects TRBV12-3 or TRBV12-4 to TRBJ1-2; D possibly corresponds to TRBD1 (6 bases). There are 11 residues in the CDR3. V shed 3 bases and J shed 10 bases, with 9 bases lying between them.

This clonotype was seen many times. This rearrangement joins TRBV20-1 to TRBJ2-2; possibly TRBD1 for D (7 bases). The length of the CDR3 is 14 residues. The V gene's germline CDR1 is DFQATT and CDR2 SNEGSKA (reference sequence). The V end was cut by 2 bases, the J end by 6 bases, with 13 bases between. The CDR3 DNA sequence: TGCAGTGCTAGATCTGGAGGGGGCGCCGGGGAGCTGTTTTTT. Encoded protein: CSARSGGGAGELFF.

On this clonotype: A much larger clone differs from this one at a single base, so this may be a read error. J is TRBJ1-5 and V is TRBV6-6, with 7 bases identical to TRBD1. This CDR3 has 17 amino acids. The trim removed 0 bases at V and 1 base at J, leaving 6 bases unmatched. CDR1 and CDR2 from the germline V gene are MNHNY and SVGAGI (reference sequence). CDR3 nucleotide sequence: TGTGCCAGCAGTTACTCGGCAGGGGGTGTGAGCAATCAGCCCCAGCATTTT. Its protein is CASSYSAGGVSNQPQHF.

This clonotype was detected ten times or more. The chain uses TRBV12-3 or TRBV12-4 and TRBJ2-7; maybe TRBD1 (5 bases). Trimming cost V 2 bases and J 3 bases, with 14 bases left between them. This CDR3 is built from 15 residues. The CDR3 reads CASSLQADRNYEQYV. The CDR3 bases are TGTGCCAGCAGTTTACAGGCCGACAGAAACTACGAGCAGTACGTC.

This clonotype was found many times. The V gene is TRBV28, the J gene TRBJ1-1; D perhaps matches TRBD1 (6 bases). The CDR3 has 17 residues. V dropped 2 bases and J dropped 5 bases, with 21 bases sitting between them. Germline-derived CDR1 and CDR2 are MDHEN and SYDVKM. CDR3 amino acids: CASSLTVGAGASTEAFF. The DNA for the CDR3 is TGTGCCAGCAGTTTAACAGTGGGGGCAGGGGCTAGTACTGAAGCTTTCTTT.

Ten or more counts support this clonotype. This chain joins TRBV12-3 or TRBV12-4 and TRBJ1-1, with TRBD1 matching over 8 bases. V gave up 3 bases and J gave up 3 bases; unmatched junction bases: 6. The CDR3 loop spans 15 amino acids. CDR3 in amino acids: CASSFAGGTDTEAFF. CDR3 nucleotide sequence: TGTGCCAGCAGTTTTGCAGGGGGCACAGACACTGAAGCTTTCTTT.

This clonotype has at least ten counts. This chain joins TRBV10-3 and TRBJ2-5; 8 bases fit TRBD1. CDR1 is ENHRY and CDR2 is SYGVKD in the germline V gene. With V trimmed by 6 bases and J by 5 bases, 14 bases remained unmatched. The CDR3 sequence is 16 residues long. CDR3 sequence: CAISPDRGTMVETQYF. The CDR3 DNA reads TGTGCCATCAGCCCAGACAGGGGAACGATGGTCGAGACCCAGTACTTC.

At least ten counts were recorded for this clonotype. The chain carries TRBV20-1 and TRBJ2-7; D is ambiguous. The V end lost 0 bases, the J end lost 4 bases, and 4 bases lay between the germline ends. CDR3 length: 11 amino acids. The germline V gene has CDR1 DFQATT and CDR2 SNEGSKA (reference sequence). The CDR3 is CSAREEYEQYF. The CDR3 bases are TGCAGTGCTAGAGAGGAATACGAGCAGTACTTC.

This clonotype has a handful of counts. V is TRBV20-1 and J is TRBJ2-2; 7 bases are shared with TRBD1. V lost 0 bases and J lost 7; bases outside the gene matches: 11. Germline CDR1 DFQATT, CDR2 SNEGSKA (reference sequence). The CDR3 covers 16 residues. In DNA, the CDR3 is TGCAGTGCTAGAGATTGGCGACAGGGTATTAGCGGGGAGCTGTTTTTT. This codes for CSARDWRQGISGELFF.

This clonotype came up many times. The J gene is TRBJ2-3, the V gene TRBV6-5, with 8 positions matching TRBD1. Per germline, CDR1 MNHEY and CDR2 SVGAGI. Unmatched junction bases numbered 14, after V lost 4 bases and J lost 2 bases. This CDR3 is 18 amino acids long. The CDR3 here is CASSSHSPGQENTDTQYF. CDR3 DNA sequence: TGTGCCAGCAGTTCCCATTCCCCGGGACAGGAGAACACAGATACGCAGTATTTT.

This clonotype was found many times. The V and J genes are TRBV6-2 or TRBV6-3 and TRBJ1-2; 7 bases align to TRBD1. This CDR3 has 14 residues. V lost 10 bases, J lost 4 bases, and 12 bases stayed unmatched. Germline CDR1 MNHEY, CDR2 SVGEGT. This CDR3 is CATGYRDSRYGYTF. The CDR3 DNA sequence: TGTGCCACCGGATACCGGGACAGTCGCTATGGCTACACCTTC.